This T cell receptor beta chain was found in a study of graft-versus-host responses after intestinal transplantation. As for the study in general: For 2 to 4 years after anti-thymocyte globulin induction, all recipients took tacrolimus and steroids.

Responders that carried the CFSE label, roughly 200,000 of them, were plated with roughly 200,000 irradiated, violet-dye-labeled stimulator cells. Overall study findings and caveats: Where graft-donor T cell macrochimerism was present, patients had high graft-versus-host to host-versus-graft clonal ratios in allografts. The study associated peak circulating GvH clone levels with early post-transplant HvG declines.

This CDR3 has 13 residues. V gave up 6 bases and J gave up 6 bases, with 12 bases separating them. From germline, CDR1 is MNHNS and CDR2 SASEGT. This table comes from immunoSEQ multiplex PCR, and its TCRdb copy is limited to in-frame clones, with some not included. The data show several thousand clones, with 35% to 50% seen just once and 5% to 7% held by the top ten. This sequence originates from a human patient who was an organ donor for intestinal transplantation. V and J are TRBV6-1 and TRBJ1-5; no definite D call. The sequencing here drew on alloreactive CD8+ T cells from a mixed lymphocyte reaction culture, taken before transplantation. The subset here: CFSE-low proliferating T cells sorted from roughly six-day pre-transplant mixed lymphocyte reaction (GvH or HvG direction). The CDR3 region has the DNA TGTGCCAGCAGAAGACAATTTCCTCAGCCCCAGCATTTT. It yields the protein CASRRQFPQPQHF.